Below are 21 T cell receptor beta chains sequenced from a single sample in a study of glioma-infiltrating T cells. Amplification of TCR alpha and beta CDR3 regions from RNA used iRepertoire nested multiplex PCR. TCRdb processed the multiplex PCR reads anew with MiXCR; each CDR3 protein has one entry. Among about 180,000 distinct CDR3 sequences listed, around 40% were seen once. Sequenced sample: glioma tissue, nonneoplastic brain tissue, or PBMCs (not recorded which). The receptors originated from a human donor with low-grade glioma or glioblastoma, undergoing nonglioma brain surgery, or in good health (not recorded which).

This clonotype was seen ten or more times. The chain links TRBV27 to TRBJ2-2; D gene unclear. Germline CDR1 reads MNHEY; CDR2 reads SMNVEV (reference sequence). Trimming left V 7 bases short and J 2 bases short, with 11 bases between. The CDR3 length is 14 residues. The CDR3 sequence is CASTWNRNTGELFF. In nucleotides, the CDR3 is TGTGCCAGCACCTGGAACCGAAACACCGGGGAGCTGTTTTTT.

In this sample, this clonotype turned up many times. The J gene is TRBJ1-5, the V gene TRBV15, with TRBD1 matching over 7 bases. The CDR3 length is 16 residues. Trimming at V came to 1 base and at J to 4 bases, leaving 7 bases not matched to a gene. CDR1 LNHNV and CDR2 YYDKDF come from the germline V gene (reference sequence). The CDR3 here is CATSRVYRDSNQPQHF. The CDR3, as DNA: TGTGCCACCAGCAGAGTATACCGGGACAGTAATCAGCCCCAGCATTTT.

Many counts were recorded for this clonotype. CDR3 DNA: TGTGCCAGCAGTGTGCCCAGGTTGGGAGCCCAAAGAGATACGCAGTATTTT. Encoded protein: CASSVPRLGAQRDTQYF. The chain has TRBV27 and TRBJ2-3, with D possibly matching TRBD2 (5 bases). Trimming stripped 5 bases from V and 5 bases from J, with 23 bases between. CDR3 size: 17 residues. Germline V gene lookup returns CDR1 MNHEY and CDR2 SMNVEV (reference sequence).

This clonotype was observed at least ten times. The chain employs TRBV18 and TRBJ2-1; weak D call: TRBD2 (6 bases). V was trimmed by 6 bases and J by 4 bases, leaving 16 bases between them. Per germline, CDR1 KGHSH and CDR2 LQKENI. This CDR3 is built from 15 residues. CDR3 amino acids: CASSSQAGLYNEQFF. Here the CDR3 DNA reads TGTGCCAGCTCGTCCCAGGCGGGGCTTTACAATGAGCAGTTCTTC.

The CDR3 protein is CASSLEGGELFF. The CDR3 bases are TGTGCCAGCAGCTTAGAGGGCGGGGAGCTGTTTTTT. The rearrangement links TRBV11-2 to TRBJ2-2; D remains unclear. V lost 0 bases, J lost 7 bases, and 3 bases lay in between. Germline CDR1 SGHAT, CDR2 FQNNGV. There are 12 residues in the CDR3.

The chain recombines TRBV27 with TRBJ2-5; tentatively, D is TRBD2 (6 bases). The length of the CDR3 is 14 residues. In germline, CDR1 is MNHEY, CDR2 SMNVEV (reference sequence). The ends were cut back, 6 bases at V and 2 bases at J, with 13 bases in the middle. CDR3 protein: CASSRPGEQETQYF. In DNA, the CDR3 is TGTGCCAGCAGCCGGCCGGGAGAGCAAGAGACCCAGTACTTC.

For this clonotype: A much larger clone is a single base away; this may be a read error. V and J are TRBV2 and TRBJ2-1, with D possibly TRBD2 on 5 matching bases. The germline gives CDR1 SNHLY, CDR2 FYNNEI. The CDR3 is 14 amino acids. The CDR3 DNA is TGTGCCAGCAGTGTTGGAGGTGGTCGTGATGAGAAGTTCTTC. Its protein product is CASSVGGGRDEKFF. Full variable domain (missing parts from reference TRBV2 and TRBJ2-1): EPEVTQTPSHQVTQMGQEVILRCVPISNHLYFYWYRQILGQKVEFLVSFYNNEISEKSEIFDDQFSVERPDGSNFTLKIRSTKLEDSAMYFCASSVGGGRDEKFFGPGTRLTVL.

The chain uses TRBV28 and TRBJ2-5; D uncertain. The germline V and J ends were trimmed by 1 base and 5 bases, with 11 bases remaining between them. The CDR3 length is 14 residues. Per germline, CDR1 MDHEN and CDR2 SYDVKM. The CDR3, as DNA: TGTGCCAGCAGTTTATCTGGGGAACCGGAGACCCAGTACTTC. Translating gives CASSLSGEPETQYF.

CDR3 DNA sequence: TGCAGTGCTATCAATTCGGGACAGGGGCTGTACGAGCAGTACTTC. Residues: CSAINSGQGLYEQYF. The rearrangement links TRBV20-1 to TRBJ2-7; 10 positions agree with TRBD1. V gave up 4 bases and J gave up 4 bases; unmatched junction bases: 10. Germline assignment: CDR1 DFQATT and CDR2 SNEGSKA (reference sequence). There are 15 residues in the CDR3.

This clonotype has a count of ten or more. This chain uses TRBV28 with TRBJ2-1; D might be TRBD2 (5 bases). The V end was cut by 5 bases, the J end by 1 base, with 12 bases between. The CDR3 has 15 residues. Germline V gives CDR1 MDHEN, CDR2 SYDVKM. CDR3 sequence reads: CASSKLAYSYNEQFF. CDR3 sequence (DNA): TGTGCCAGCAGTAAGCTAGCTTATTCCTACAATGAGCAGTTCTTC.

J is TRBJ2-6 and V is TRBV19; a possible D gene is TRBD1 (6 bases). Trimming removed 6 bases at V and 1 base at J, with 10 bases between. Germline V gene data show CDR1 as LNHDA and CDR2 as SQIVND (reference sequence). The CDR3 runs 15 residues. This CDR3 is CASSSRGSGANVLTF. CDR3 nucleotides: TGTGCCAGTAGCTCCAGGGGTTCTGGGGCCAACGTCCTGACTTTC.

Ten or more counts support this clonotype. The chain joins TRBV27 to TRBJ2-3, with D perhaps matching TRBD2 (6 bases). Trimming took 4 bases from V and 0 from J, leaving 14 bases between them. Germline values: CDR1 MNHEY, CDR2 SMNVEV (reference sequence). This CDR3 is 16 amino acids long. The CDR3 nucleotides are TGTGCCAGCAGTTCACCTACTAGCCGTAGCACAGATACGCAGTATTTT. This codes for CASSSPTSRSTDTQYF.

The rearrangement joins TRBV6-5 to TRBJ2-7; D is ambiguous. V was clipped by 2 bases and J by 2 bases, with 10 bases between them. The CDR3 sequence is 14 residues long. CDR1 and CDR2 (germline): MNHEY, SVGAGI. CDR3 loop: CASSYAWPPYEQYF. In DNA form, the CDR3 reads TGTGCCAGCAGTTACGCGTGGCCGCCCTACGAGCAGTACTTC.

This clonotype appeared many times. The V call is TRBV19, the J call TRBJ2-7; D is possibly TRBD1 or TRBD2 (6 bases each). The ends were cut back, 4 bases at V and 4 bases at J, with 20 bases in the middle. CDR3 size: 16 residues. CDR1 is LNHDA, CDR2 SQIVND, per germline (reference sequence). CDR3 DNA: TGTGCCAGTAGTAAAAGACCGGGACTGAGGGGGTACGAGCAGTACTTC. Amino acid sequence: CASSKRPGLRGYEQYF.

Many counts were recorded for this clonotype. V gene TRBV7-9 combines with J gene TRBJ1-2; TRBD1 is a possible D gene (6 bases). This CDR3 contains 15 residues. Trimming stripped 5 bases from V and 5 bases from J, with 18 bases between. Germline values: CDR1 SEHNR, CDR2 FQNEAQ (reference sequence). CDR3 coding DNA: TGTGCCAGCAGCCCAAGATTCCGACAGGAATATGGCTACACCTTC. Encoded protein: CASSPRFRQEYGYTF.

This clonotype was detected only a few times. The chain has TRBV2 and TRBJ2-5, with 7 positions matching TRBD2. This CDR3 comprises 17 residues. CDR1 and CDR2 (germline): SNHLY, FYNNEI. Unmatched junction bases numbered 14, after V lost 3 bases and J lost 4 bases. The CDR3, as DNA: TGTGCCAGCAGTGATAGAGGAGCGGGATCATTTGGAGAGACCCAGTACTTC. This translates into CASSDRGAGSFGETQYF. Supplemented by reference TRBV2 and TRBJ2-5, the full variable domain reads EPEVTQTPSHQVTQMGQEVILRCVPISNHLYFYWYRQILGQKVEFLVSFYNNEISEKSEIFDDQFSVERPDGSNFTLKIRSTKLEDSAMYFCASSDRGAGSFGETQYFGPGTRLLVL.

The chain uses TRBV19 and TRBJ2-2; no firm D call. Germline V gene data show CDR1 as LNHDA and CDR2 as SQIVND (reference sequence). V shed 4 bases and J shed 4 bases, with 10 bases lying between them. The CDR3 spans 14 residues. The CDR3 sequence: CASSTGWATGELFF. As DNA, the CDR3 is TGTGCCAGTAGTACCGGGTGGGCCACCGGGGAGCTGTTTTTT.

For this clonotype: The junction and the germline gene differ at one end; a read error may be behind it. J is TRBJ1-5 and V is TRBV6-2 or TRBV6-3; no clear D. The CDR3 is 15 residues long. CDR1 and CDR2 from the germline V gene are MNHEY and SVGEGT. Here the CDR3 reads CASRDTWNSNQPQHF. The CDR3 region has the DNA TGCGCCAGCAGAGACACATGGAACAGCAATCAGCCCCAGCATTTT.

This clonotype was recorded only once. V is TRBV7-6 and J is TRBJ2-7, with D unresolved. The ends were cut back, 5 bases at V and 7 bases at J, with 9 bases in the middle. This CDR3 is 11 amino acids long. The V gene's germline CDR1 is SGHVS and CDR2 FNYEAQ. The CDR3 DNA follows: TGTGCCAGCAGCCCGCACAATGAGCAGTACTTC. Amino acids: CASSPHNEQYF.

Worth noting for this clonotype: This may arise from a read error, as a much more abundant clone is one base away. Likely a read error: the CDR3 ends without its conserved phenylalanine or tryptophan. V gene TRBV20-1 combines with J gene TRBJ2-7; TRBD1 agrees at 8 bases. This CDR3 contains 15 residues. V shed 1 base and J 2 bases; nucleotides not matched to a gene: 7. Germline V gene data show CDR1 as DFQATT and CDR2 as SNEGSKA (reference sequence). For the CDR3, the DNA is TGCAGTGCTAGAGGGCCGGGACAGGAAACCTACGAGCAGTACCTC. Translating gives CSARGPGQETYEQYL.

Concerning this clonotype itself: This may stem from a read error, because a much larger clone lies one nucleotide away. The genes are TRBV4-1 and TRBJ1-1, with D perhaps TRBD1 (5 bases). V lost 6 bases, J lost 6 bases, and 8 bases lay in between. The length of the CDR3 is 11 residues. Germline values: CDR1 MGHRA, CDR2 YSYEKL. The CDR3 region is CASREGAEAFF. The CDR3 nucleotides are TGCGCCAGCAGAGAAGGGGCTGAAGCTTTCTTT.